This T cell receptor (beta chain) was identified in a study of shared clonotypes between healthy human individuals. Germline CDR1 and CDR2: DFQATT and SNEGSKA (reference sequence). There are 11 residues in the CDR3. V lost 5 bases and J 6 bases, leaving 7 bases between the germline ends. This table comes from immunoSEQ multiplex PCR, and its TCRdb copy is limited to in-frame clones, with some not included. The sample holds roughly 640,000 clones; approximately 97% are singletons and the top ten take about 0.057%. This TCR was recovered from a woman aged 25 to 45 in good health. Source material: naive CD4+ T cells sorted from blood. The subset here: CD45RA+ positively selected. The chain carries TRBV20-1 and TRBJ2-2, with D unclear. The CDR3 DNA is TGCAGTGCTCATAGTGCCGGGGAGCTGTTTTTT. Its protein is CSAHSAGELFF.